The rows below give T cell receptor beta chains drawn from one sample of a study of cytomegalovirus exposure and HLA in healthy donors. Sequencing was performed with immunoSEQ multiplex PCR; in TCRdb, only in-frame clones are kept and a portion is missing. The sample yields about 88,000 clones, more than 70% seen once. Material for sequencing was PBMCs. All receptors come from a woman younger than 30 in good health and CMV-seropositive. Each CDR3 is given with its conserved first and last residue. The order of the fields is J gene, CDR3 length, D gene, V gene, CDR3 protein. D genes are given only for firm matches.

TRBJ2-7 14 NA TRBV28 CASSLIGGLGEQYF
TRBJ2-3 15 NA TRBV6-4 CASSEAQGTTDTQYF
TRBJ2-1 12 NA TRBV7-8 CASSSGWDEQFF
TRBJ2-7 12 TRBD2 TRBV29-1 CSVTSSGYEQYF
TRBJ2-3 13 NA TRBV10-1 CASRMGATDTQYF
TRBJ2-7 18 NA TRBV18 CASSPPTLVSGAKDEQYF
TRBJ1-2 16 TRBD1 TRBV25-1 CASSEPGTGRADGYTF
TRBJ2-1 14 TRBD1 TRBV7-7 CASSRDRVNNEQFF
TRBJ1-4 15 TRBD1 TRBV27 CASSSPGQANEKLFF
TRBJ2-3 15 TRBD2 TRBV7-2 CASSLDGRGGDTQYF
TRBJ1-1 14 NA TRBV6-4 CASKRLTTDTEAFF
TRBJ1-1 14 NA TRBV7-9 CASSLLTANTEAFF
TRBJ2-5 13 NA TRBV5-6 CASSSGRGETQYF
TRBJ1-5 13 NA TRBV7-2 CASSLDQGQPQHF
TRBJ1-5 11 NA TRBV27 CASRPGQPQHF
TRBJ2-7 12 NA TRBV28 CASEKGLYEQYF
TRBJ2-1 15 TRBD1 TRBV6-5 CASSYSRTGDNEQFF
TRBJ2-7 11 NA TRBV9 CASSNAQGQYF
TRBJ1-6 16 NA TRBV6-1 CASSEREGKGNSPLHF
TRBJ1-5 15 NA TRBV30 CAWSAGDGSNQPQHF
TRBJ1-2 19 TRBD1 TRBV7-9 CASSPLRDRGYEANYGYTF
TRBJ2-1 16 TRBD2 TRBV7-2 CASSLGEISGVPKQFF
TRBJ2-1 15 TRBD2 TRBV10-3 CAIKSSGGAANEQFF
TRBJ1-1 13 NA TRBV23-1 CASSQSGTPEAFF
TRBJ1-2 16 NA TRBV13 CASSSTAGPANYGYTF
TRBJ1-5 17 NA TRBV4-1 CASSQYSQEGSNQPQHF
TRBJ2-3 14 NA TRBV6-6 CASSYLRGTDTQYF
TRBJ2-1 16 NA TRBV9 CASSAATGSSYNEQFF
TRBJ2-7 14 NA TRBV29-1 CSVSPHTVTYEQYF
TRBJ2-5 17 TRBD2 TRBV5-1 CASSLAGSGGVQETQYF
TRBJ2-3 17 TRBD2 TRBV4-1 CASSPIGLAENTDTQYF
TRBJ1-5 14 TRBD1 TRBV2 CASSWTGLNQPQHF
TRBJ2-5 13 NA TRBV19 CASSKGGEQTQYF
TRBJ1-4 15 NA TRBV7-2 CASSPPGAGREKLFF
TRBJ1-1 15 NA TRBV2 CAGNRGEEMNTEAFF
TRBJ2-7 13 NA TRBV7-9 CASSPVRDHEQYF
TRBJ1-4 15 NA TRBV30 CAWSWEAGNGEKLFF
TRBJ2-3 13 NA TRBV7-2 CASSLVSRDTQYF
TRBJ1-6 15 NA TRBV19 CASSIGSSYNSPLHF
TRBJ2-7 17 NA TRBV28 CASSHAQGLSGSYEQYF
TRBJ2-1 15 TRBD2 TRBV28 CASSLGTSGGYTLFF
TRBJ2-2 18 TRBD1 TRBV30 CAWAYLPRQGGRTGELFF
TRBJ2-7 16 TRBD1 TRBV10-3 CAISEPGQAGYGEQYF
TRBJ2-3 16 NA TRBV5-1 CASSWDEVAGGSRLYF
TRBJ2-3 15 NA TRBV6-1 CASSFRYSSTDTQYF
TRBJ2-7 12 TRBD1 TRBV2 CASRGQTYEQYF
TRBJ2-6 13 NA TRBV29-1 CSASGSGANVLTF
TRBJ1-6 16 TRBD1 TRBV4-1 CASSQGQGSYNSPLHF
TRBJ2-7 14 TRBD2 TRBV27 CASSLWSGGNEQYF
TRBJ2-7 16 TRBD2 TRBV14 CASSQELSGVSYEQYF
TRBJ2-3 15 NA TRBV28 CASSWVRAGGDTQYF
TRBJ1-2 15 TRBD1 TRBV27 CASSLTPGQGYGYTF
TRBJ1-1 15 TRBD1 TRBV30 CAWSLPDRESAEAFF
TRBJ2-7 14 NA TRBV5-1 CARPRRGGPYEQYF
TRBJ2-7 16 TRBD1 TRBV2 CASSRSPDRASYEQYF
TRBJ2-7 15 TRBD1 TRBV7-6 CASSPQPAGGYEQYF
TRBJ1-3 17 NA TRBV28 CASSLSLTGKYGNTIYF
TRBJ2-2 18 TRBD2 TRBV5-1 CASSLVQRGGPITGELFF
TRBJ2-3 14 NA TRBV5-6 CASSPGGGAATQYF